This TCR beta chain was found in a study of graft-versus-host responses after intestinal transplantation. At the level of the study: Each recipient received a multivisceral, liver-intestinal, or isolated intestinal graft. Every transplant recipient was induced with anti-thymocyte globulin, then maintained on tacrolimus and steroids for two to three years. Findings and caveats of the study: Early after transplant, HvG clones declined as circulating GvH clones peaked.

Sequencing was performed with immunoSEQ multiplex PCR; in TCRdb, only in-frame clones are kept and a portion is missing. The repertoire holds 7,000 to 9,000 clones, with 69% as singletons. Lymphocytes (intraepithelial and lamina propria) were released by processing the graft tissue. On this clone itself: Its antigen is still unknown.

This clonotype originated in a human patient who received an intestinal transplant, so some T cells may come from the graft donor. The sequences come from ileum tissue, collected 230 to 240 days after intestinal transplantation.

In nucleotides, the CDR3 is TGCAGCGTGGCTCCGGGGTCTCGGGGGGATGAGCAGTTCTTC. Its translation is CSVAPGSRGDEQFF. This chain uses TRBV29-1 with TRBJ2-1; TRBD2 matches at 7 bases. The junction had 13 bases not matched to a gene; V was cut back by 6 bases and J by 8 bases. Germline loops: CDR1 SQVTM, CDR2 ANQGSEA. This CDR3 comprises 14 residues.